This T cell receptor (beta chain) was captured in a study of blood T cell repertoires in COVID-19. This CDR3 contains 15 residues. V lost 4 bases to trimming and J lost 3 bases; unmatched junction nucleotides: 3. CDR1 is MNHEY, CDR2 SMNVEV, per germline (reference sequence). Measured with immunoSEQ multiplex PCR; TCRdb has only the in-frame clones, and not every one. The repertoire holds 300,000 to 350,000 clones, with over 80% as singletons. The TCR comes from a man aged 25 to 40 who had recovered from COVID-19. The rearrangement joins TRBV27 to TRBJ2-1; 10 bases map to TRBD2. Input material: PBMCs or T cells enriched from blood (not recorded which). In DNA, the CDR3 is TGTGCCAGCAGTTCTAGCGGGGGCGTCTACAATGAGCAGTTCTTC. Translation gives CASSSSGGVYNEQFF.